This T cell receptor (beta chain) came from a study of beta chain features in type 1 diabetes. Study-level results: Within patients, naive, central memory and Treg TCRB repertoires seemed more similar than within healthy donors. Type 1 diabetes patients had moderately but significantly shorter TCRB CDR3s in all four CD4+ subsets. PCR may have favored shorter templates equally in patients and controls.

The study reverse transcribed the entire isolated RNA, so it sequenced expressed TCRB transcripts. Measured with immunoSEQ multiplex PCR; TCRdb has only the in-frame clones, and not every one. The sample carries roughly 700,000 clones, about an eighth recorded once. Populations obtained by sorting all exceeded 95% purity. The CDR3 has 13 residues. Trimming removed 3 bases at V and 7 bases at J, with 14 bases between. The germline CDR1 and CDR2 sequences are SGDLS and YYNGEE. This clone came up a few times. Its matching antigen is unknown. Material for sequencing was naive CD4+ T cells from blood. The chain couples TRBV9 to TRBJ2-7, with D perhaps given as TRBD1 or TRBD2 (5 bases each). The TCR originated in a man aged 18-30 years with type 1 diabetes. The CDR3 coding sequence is TGTGCCAGCAGCGCCGGGACGAGCGGTGAGCAGTACTTC. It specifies CASSAGTSGEQYF. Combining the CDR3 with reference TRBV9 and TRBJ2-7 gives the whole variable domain DSGVTQTPKHLITATGQRVTLRCSPRSGDLSVYWYQQSLDQGLQFLIQYYNGEERAKGNILERFSAQQFPDLHSELNLSSLELGDSALYFCASSAGTSGEQYFGPGTRLTVT.